This T cell receptor beta chain was profiled in a study of immunodeficiency (dated by TCRdb to about 2019). At the level of the whole study: The repertoires were analyzed to search for VDJ recombination defects and oligoclonality. The paper as a whole reports these results and caveats: Between patients and controls, productive entropy and V-J pairing of CD4+ T cells looked similar. Severe oligoclonality, as judged by top-100 and total clonotype frequencies, was observed in patient CD8+ T cells but not in patient CD4+ T cells. Entropy comparisons showed n=3 (open circles) for patients versus healthy controls; a thymic development effect was only suggested as possible.

After extraction using the QIAamp DNA Blood Mini Kit, genomic DNA was sent off for immunoSEQ repertoire analysis. CDR3 regions were amplified by multiplex PCR from a standard quantity of genomic DNA template. PCR products were sequenced on an Illumina platform. The original methods were these. Alignment of sequences was done against a reference, and the V, D and J gene definitions came from IMGT. A nearest-neighbor clustering algorithm merged closely related sequences to remove PCR and sequencing errors. V, D and J usage was analyzed in productive unique and total sequences using ImmunoSEQ Analyzer tools and R version 3.6.1. TCRdb obtained this table from immuneACCESS and retained in-frame rearrangements with V and J assigned. These tables miss some clones; where compared with another copy, unresolved V genes account for less than half of the shortfall, and the remainder is unexplained. Clonal size and the V and J genes are those of that table, whereas D and trimming came from the DNA. The sample table contains about 970 clones; only one count was recorded for roughly 90% of them. Approximately 1.6% of the sample is taken by the ten largest.

To note about this clone: Its antigen specificity is not known. One base away there is no much larger clone; base qualities are not given.

The CDR3 has 13 amino acids, counting the end cysteine and phenylalanine. Only the CDR3 part of the read is kept: 39 bases, read in frame from the first base. V is pared back by 3 bases and J by 4 bases, with 4 bases lying between the germline termini. CDR1 and CDR2, looked up from the germline V gene, are ENHRY and SYGVKD. Before TCR sequencing, CD3+CD4+ T cells were sorted out of fresh PBMCs. Sequencing was carried out using CD4+ T cells from blood. The receptor was derived from a female donor. The chain couples TRBV10-3 to TRBJ1-6; no D gene is confidently identified. CDR3 region: CAISDQYNSPLHF. The nucleotide sequence is TGTGCCATCAGTGATCAGTATAATTCACCCCTCCACTTT.